Presented here are 5 T cell receptor beta chains from one specimen sequenced in a study of T cell responses to AZD1222 COVID-19 vaccine. Data came from immunoSEQ multiplex PCR; TCRdb stores just in-frame clones and leaves some out. The sample consists of about 140,000 clones, roughly 89% of them appearing once. Specimen: peripheral blood, collected on day 0 of AZD1222 vaccination. These receptors all come from an adult in good health.

This rearrangement joins TRBV6-2 or TRBV6-3 to TRBJ2-3, with 12 bases lining up with TRBD2. Germline V gene sequence: CDR1 MNHEY, CDR2 SVGEGT. Trimming took 4 bases from V and 2 from J; bases not matched to a gene: 1. This CDR3 region has 15 residues. CDR3 in amino acids: CASSSSGGATDTQYF. In DNA form, the CDR3 reads TGTGCCAGCAGTTCTAGCGGGGGGGCCACAGATACGCAGTATTTT.

The CDR3 loop reads CASKASQDPSYEQYF. Here the CDR3 DNA reads TGTGCCAGCAAGGCCTCTCAAGACCCATCCTACGAGCAGTACTTC. The rearrangement links TRBV2 to TRBJ2-7, with no clear D. Looked up from germline, CDR1 is SNHLY and CDR2 is FYNNEI. V shed 7 bases and J shed 1 base, with 17 bases lying between them. The CDR3 is 15 residues long.

This clone turned up a few times. The genes are TRBV4-2 and TRBJ1-5; unclear D gene. Germline V gene lookup returns CDR1 LGHNA and CDR2 YNFKEQ. The CDR3 consists of 13 residues. V was pared by 0 bases and J by 5 bases, with 5 bases between. The CDR3 DNA reads TGTGCCAGCAGCCAAGATGAAGATCAGCCCCAGCATTTT. This codes for CASSQDEDQPQHF.

The chain combines TRBV5-1 with TRBJ1-1; D is ambiguous. The CDR3 covers 14 residues. With 4 bases removed from V and 6 bases from J, the gap between germline ends came to 16 bases. Looked up from germline, CDR1 is SGHRS and CDR2 is YFSETQ. CDR3 in DNA: TGCGCCAGCAGCAGTCGGGGAGGAGCCGCTGAAGCTTTCTTT. Its translation is CASSSRGGAAEAFF.

Written as DNA, the CDR3 is TGTGCCACCAGTGCTAGCGGGGGAAGCTCCTACAATGAGCAGTTCTTC. It encodes CATSASGGSSYNEQFF. The V and J genes are TRBV24-1 and TRBJ2-1, with TRBD2 matching 10 bases. The CDR3 is 16 residues long. The germline CDR1 and CDR2 sequences are KGHDR and SFDVKD. With 5 bases clipped from V and 0 bases from J, the junction kept 3 bases outside the gene matches.